What follows describes a single T cell receptor beta chain. This specimen comes from a study of blood T cell repertoires in COVID-19. Sequenced by immunoSEQ multiplex PCR; TCRdb stores in-frame clones only, minus some. Altogether fewer than 300,000 clones are present, 88% being singletons, with the ten largest covering roughly 4%. CDR1 is SGHTA, CDR2 FQGNSA, per germline. V shed 5 bases and J 4 bases; nucleotides not matched to a gene: 15. The CDR3 has 17 residues. What was sequenced was peripheral blood. The clonotype was recovered from a man between 60 and 70 years old who had recovered from COVID-19. The chain joins TRBV7-2 to TRBJ2-3, with TRBD2 identical over 7 bases. CDR3 residues: CASSLKIAGGGSDTQYF. CDR3 DNA sequence: TGTGCCAGCAGCCTAAAAATCGCCGGGGGAGGGTCAGATACGCAGTATTTT.